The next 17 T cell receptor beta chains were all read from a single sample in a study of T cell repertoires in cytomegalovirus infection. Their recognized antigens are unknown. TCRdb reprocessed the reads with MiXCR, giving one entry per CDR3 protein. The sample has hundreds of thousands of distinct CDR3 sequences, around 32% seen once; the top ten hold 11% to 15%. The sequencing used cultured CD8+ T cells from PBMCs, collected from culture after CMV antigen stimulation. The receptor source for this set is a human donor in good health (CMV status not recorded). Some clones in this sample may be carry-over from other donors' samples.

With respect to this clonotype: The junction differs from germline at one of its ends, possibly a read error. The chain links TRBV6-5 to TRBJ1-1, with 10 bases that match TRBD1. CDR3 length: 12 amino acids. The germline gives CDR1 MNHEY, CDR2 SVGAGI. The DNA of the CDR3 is TGTGTCAGCGGACAGGGGGTGGCTGTTGCTTTCTTT. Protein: CVSGQGVAVAFF.

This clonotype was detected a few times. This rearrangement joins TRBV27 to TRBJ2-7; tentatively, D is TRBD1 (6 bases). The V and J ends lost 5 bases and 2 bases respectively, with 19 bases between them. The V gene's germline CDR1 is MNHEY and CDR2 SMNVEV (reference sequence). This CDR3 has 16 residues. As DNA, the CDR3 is TGTGCCAGCAGTCTGTCACAGGGACATCCCCCCTACGAGCAGTACTTC. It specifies CASSLSQGHPPYEQYF.

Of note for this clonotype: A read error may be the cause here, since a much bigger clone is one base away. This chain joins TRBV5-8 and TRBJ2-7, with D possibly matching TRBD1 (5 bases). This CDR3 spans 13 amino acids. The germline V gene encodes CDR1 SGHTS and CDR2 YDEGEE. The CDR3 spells CASSFGRAYEHYF. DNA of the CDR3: TGTGCCAGCAGCTTCGGCAGGGCTTACGAGCATTACTTC.

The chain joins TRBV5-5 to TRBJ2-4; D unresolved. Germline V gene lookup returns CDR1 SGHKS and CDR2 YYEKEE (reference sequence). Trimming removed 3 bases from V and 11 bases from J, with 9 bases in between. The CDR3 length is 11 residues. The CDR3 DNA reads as TGTGCCAGCAGCTCCCCGGGTGTTCAGTACTTC. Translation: CASSSPGVQYF.

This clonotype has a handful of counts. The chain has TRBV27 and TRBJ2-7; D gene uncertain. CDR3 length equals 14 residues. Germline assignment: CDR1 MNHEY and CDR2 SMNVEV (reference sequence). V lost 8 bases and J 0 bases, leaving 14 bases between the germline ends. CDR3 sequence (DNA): TGTGCCAGCTCCCAAGGACCGATCTCCTACGAGCAGTACGTC. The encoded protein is CASSQGPISYEQYV.

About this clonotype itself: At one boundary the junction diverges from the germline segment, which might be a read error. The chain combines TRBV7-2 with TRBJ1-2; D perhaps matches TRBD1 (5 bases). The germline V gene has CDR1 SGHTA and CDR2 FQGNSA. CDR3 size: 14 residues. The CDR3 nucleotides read TGTGCCAGCAGCGAGACTTGGGGGACCTATGGCCACACCTTC. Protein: CASSETWGTYGHTF.

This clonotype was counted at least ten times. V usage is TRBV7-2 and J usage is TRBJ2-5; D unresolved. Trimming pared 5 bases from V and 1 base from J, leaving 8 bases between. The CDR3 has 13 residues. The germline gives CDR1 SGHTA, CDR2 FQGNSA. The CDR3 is CASSKLPQETQYF. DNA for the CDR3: TGTGCCAGCAGCAAGCTCCCCCAAGAGACCCAGTACTTC.

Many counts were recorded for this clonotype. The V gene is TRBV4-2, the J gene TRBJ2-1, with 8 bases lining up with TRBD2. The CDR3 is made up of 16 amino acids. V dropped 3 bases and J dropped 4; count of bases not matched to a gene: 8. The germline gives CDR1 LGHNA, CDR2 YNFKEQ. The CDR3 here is CASSHRAGAHYNEQFF. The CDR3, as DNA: TGTGCCAGCAGCCACCGAGCGGGGGCCCATTACAATGAGCAGTTCTTC.

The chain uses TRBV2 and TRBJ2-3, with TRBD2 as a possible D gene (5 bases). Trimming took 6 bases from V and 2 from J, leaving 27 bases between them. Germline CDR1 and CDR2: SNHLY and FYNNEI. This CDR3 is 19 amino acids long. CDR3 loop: CASSPLSRLWAGSTDTQYF. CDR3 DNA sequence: TGTGCCAGCAGCCCCCTTTCCCGACTATGGGCTGGGTCCACAGATACGCAGTATTTT.

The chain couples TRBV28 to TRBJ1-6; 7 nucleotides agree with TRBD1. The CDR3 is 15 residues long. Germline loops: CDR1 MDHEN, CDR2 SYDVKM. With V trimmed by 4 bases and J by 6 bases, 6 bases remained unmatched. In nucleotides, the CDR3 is TGTGCCAGCAGTTCCAGGGGGGCCCTTAATTCACCCCTCCACTTT. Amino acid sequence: CASSSRGALNSPLHF.

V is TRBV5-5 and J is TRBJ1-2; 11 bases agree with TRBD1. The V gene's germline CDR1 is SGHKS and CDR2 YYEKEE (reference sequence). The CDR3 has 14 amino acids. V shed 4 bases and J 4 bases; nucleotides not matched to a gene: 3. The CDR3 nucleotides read TGTGCCAGCAGCCGGGACAGGGGGTTCTATGGCTACACCTTC. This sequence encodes CASSRDRGFYGYTF.

Written as DNA, the CDR3 is TGTGCCAGCAGTGAATTGCGGGGGGGCCGCCAGTACGTC. Amino acid sequence: CASSELRGGRQYV. The chain employs TRBV25-1 and TRBJ2-7, with 9 bases matching TRBD2. Germline V CDR1 and CDR2: MGHDK, SYGVNS. The CDR3 runs 13 residues. The J segment lost 10 bases and the V segment lost 1 base, leaving 5 bases of the junction unmatched.

CDR3 amino acids: CASSPPRGPYQETQYF. The DNA of the CDR3 is TGTGCCAGCAGTCCCCCCCGGGGGCCGTACCAAGAGACCCAGTACTTC. The chain recombines TRBV6-5 with TRBJ2-5; D is tentatively TRBD1 or TRBD2 (6 bases each). Deletions cut 5 bases from V and 0 bases from J, with 16 bases between. Per germline, CDR1 MNHEY and CDR2 SVGAGI. The CDR3 contains 16 residues.

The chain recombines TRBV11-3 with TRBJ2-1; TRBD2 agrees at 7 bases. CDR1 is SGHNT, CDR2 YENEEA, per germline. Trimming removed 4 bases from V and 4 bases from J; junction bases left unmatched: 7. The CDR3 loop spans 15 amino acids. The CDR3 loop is CASSSSGTLYNEQFF. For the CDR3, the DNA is TGTGCCAGCAGCTCTAGCGGAACTCTTTACAATGAGCAGTTCTTC. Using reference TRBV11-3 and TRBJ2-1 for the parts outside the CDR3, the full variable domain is EAGVVQSPRYKIIEKKQPVAFWCNPISGHNTLYWYLQNLGQGPELLIRYENEEAVDDSQLPKDRFSAERLKGVDSTLKIQPAELGDSAVYLCASSSSGTLYNEQFFGPGTRLTVL.

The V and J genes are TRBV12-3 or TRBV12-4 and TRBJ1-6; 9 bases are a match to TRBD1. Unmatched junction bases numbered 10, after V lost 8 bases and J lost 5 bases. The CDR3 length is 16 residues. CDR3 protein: CASGLAGQGHNSPLHF. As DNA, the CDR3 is TGTGCCAGCGGTCTCGCCGGACAGGGGCATAATTCACCCCTCCACTTT.

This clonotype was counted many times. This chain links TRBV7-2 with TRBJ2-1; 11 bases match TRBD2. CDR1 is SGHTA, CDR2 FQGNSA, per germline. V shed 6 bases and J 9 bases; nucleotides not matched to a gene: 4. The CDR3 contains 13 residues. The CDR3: CASSLGLAGEQFF. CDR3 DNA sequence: TGTGCCAGCAGTCTCGGACTAGCGGGTGAGCAGTTCTTC.

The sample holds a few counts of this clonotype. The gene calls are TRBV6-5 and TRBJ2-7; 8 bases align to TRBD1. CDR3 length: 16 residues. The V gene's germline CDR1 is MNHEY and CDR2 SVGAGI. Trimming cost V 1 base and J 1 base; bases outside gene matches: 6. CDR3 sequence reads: CASSYLGQGLSYEQYF. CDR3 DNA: TGTGCCAGCAGTTACTTAGGACAGGGATTATCCTACGAGCAGTACTTC.